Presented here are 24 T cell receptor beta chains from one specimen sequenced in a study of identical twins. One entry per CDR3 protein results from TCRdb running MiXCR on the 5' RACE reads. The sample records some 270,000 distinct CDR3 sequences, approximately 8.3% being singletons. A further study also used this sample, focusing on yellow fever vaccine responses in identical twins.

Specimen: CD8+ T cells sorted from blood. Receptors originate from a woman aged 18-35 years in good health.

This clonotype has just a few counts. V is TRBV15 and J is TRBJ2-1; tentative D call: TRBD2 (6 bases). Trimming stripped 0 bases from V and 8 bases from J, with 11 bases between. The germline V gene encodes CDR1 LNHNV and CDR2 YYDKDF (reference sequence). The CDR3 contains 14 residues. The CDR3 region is CATSRERGGDEQFF. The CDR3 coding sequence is TGTGCCACCAGCAGAGAACGGGGAGGTGATGAGCAGTTCTTC.

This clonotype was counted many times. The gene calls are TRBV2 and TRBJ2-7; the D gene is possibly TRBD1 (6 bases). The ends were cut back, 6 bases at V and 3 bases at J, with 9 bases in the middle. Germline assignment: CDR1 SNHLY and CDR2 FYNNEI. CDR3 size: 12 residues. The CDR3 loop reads CASRDRLYEQYF. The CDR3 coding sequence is TGTGCCAGCAGGGACAGACTCTACGAGCAGTACTTC.

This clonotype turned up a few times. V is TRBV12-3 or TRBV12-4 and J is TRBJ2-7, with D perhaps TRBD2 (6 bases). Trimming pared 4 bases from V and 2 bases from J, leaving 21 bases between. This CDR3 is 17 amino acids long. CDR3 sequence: CASSSLPGSDPTYEQYF. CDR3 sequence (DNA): TGTGCCAGCAGTTCCCTTCCCGGGAGCGATCCAACCTACGAGCAGTACTTC.

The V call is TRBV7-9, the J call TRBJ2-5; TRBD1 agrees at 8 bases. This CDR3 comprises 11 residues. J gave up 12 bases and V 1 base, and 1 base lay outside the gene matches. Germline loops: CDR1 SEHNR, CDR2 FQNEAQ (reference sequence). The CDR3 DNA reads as TGTGCCAGCAGCTTAGACAGGGGGAAGTACTTC. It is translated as CASSLDRGKYF. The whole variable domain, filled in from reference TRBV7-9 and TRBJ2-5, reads DTGVSQNPRHKITKRGQNVTFRCDPISEHNRLYWYRQTLGQGPEFLTYFQNEAQLEKSRLLSDRFSAERPKGSFSTLEIQRTEQGDSAMYLCASSLDRGKYFGPGTRLLVL.

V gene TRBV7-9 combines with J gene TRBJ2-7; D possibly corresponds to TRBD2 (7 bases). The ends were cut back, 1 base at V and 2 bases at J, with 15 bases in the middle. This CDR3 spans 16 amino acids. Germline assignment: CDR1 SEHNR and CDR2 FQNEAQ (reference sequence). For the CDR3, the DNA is TGTGCCAGCAGCTTAGTAGGGGGGGGGACGGCCTACGAGCAGTACTTC. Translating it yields CASSLVGGGTAYEQYF. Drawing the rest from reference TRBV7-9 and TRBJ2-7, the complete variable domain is DTGVSQNPRHKITKRGQNVTFRCDPISEHNRLYWYRQTLGQGPEFLTYFQNEAQLEKSRLLSDRFSAERPKGSFSTLEIQRTEQGDSAMYLCASSLVGGGTAYEQYFGPGTRLTVT.

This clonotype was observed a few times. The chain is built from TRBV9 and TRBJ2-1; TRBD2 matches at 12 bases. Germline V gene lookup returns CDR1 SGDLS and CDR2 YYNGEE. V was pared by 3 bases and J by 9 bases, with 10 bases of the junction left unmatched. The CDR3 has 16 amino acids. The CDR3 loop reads CASSEQTSGSSFEQFF. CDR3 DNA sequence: TGTGCCAGCAGCGAGCAGACTAGCGGGAGTTCGTTTGAGCAGTTCTTC. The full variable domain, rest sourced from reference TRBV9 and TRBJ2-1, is DSGVTQTPKHLITATGQRVTLRCSPRSGDLSVYWYQQSLDQGLQFLIQYYNGEERAKGNILERFSAQQFPDLHSELNLSSLELGDSALYFCASSEQTSGSSFEQFFGPGTRLTVL.

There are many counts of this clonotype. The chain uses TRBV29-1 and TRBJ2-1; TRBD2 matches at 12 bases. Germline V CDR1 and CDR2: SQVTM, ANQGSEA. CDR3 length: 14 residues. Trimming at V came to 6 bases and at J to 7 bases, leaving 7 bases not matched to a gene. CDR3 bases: TGCAGCGTAGTCGGACTAGCGGGACTGAATGAGCAGTTCTTC. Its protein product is CSVVGLAGLNEQFF.

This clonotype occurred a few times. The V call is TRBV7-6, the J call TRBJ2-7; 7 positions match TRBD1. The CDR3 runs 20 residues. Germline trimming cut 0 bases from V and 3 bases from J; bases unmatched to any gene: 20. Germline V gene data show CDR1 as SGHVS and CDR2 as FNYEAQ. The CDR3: CASSLAMRADRVVDDYEQYF. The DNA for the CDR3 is TGTGCCAGCAGCTTAGCTATGAGAGCTGACAGGGTGGTCGACGACTACGAGCAGTACTTC.

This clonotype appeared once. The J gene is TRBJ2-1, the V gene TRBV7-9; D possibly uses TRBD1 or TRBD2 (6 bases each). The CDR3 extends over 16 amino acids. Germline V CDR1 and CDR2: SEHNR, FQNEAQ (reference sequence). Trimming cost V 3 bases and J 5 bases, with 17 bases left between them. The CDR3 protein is CASSLSPTGAHNEQFF. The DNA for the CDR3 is TGTGCCAGCAGCTTGAGTCCAACGGGGGCACACAATGAGCAGTTCTTC.

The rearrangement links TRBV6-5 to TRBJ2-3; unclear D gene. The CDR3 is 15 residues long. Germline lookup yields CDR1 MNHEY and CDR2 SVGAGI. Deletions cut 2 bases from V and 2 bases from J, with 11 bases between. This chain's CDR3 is CASSYPEALTDTQYF. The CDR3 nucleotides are TGTGCCAGCAGTTACCCAGAAGCGCTCACAGATACGCAGTATTTT.

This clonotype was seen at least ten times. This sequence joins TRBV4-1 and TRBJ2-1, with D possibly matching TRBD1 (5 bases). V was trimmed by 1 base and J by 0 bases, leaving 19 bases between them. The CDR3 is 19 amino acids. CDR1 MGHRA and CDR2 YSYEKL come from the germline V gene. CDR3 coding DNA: TGCGCCAGCAGCCAAGTATTTTTGTCCCCAGGGATCTCCTACAATGAGCAGTTCTTC. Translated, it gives CASSQVFLSPGISYNEQFF.

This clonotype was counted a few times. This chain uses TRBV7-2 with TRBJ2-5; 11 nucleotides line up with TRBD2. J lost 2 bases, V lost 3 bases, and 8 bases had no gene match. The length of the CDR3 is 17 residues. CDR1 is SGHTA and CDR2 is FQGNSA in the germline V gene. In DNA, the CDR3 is TGTGCCAGCAGCTTGGTCGTTAGCGGGGGGGAGCAAGAGACCCAGTACTTC. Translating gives CASSLVVSGGEQETQYF.

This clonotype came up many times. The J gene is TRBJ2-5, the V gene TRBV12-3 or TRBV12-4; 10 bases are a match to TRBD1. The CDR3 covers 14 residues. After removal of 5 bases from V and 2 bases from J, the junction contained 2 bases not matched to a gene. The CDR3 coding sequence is TGTGCCAGCAGTAGGGGACAGGGGCAAGAGACCCAGTACTTC. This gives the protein CASSRGQGQETQYF.

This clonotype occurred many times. For the CDR3, the DNA is TGCGCCAGCAGCTTGACTAGCGGGAATCGGGACGAGCAGTACTTC. This translates into CASSLTSGNRDEQYF. The rearrangement joins TRBV5-1 to TRBJ2-7, with 10 positions matching TRBD2. The CDR3 has 15 residues. Germline V CDR1 and CDR2: SGHRS, YFSETQ. The J segment lost 5 bases and the V segment lost 1 base, leaving 6 bases of the junction unmatched.

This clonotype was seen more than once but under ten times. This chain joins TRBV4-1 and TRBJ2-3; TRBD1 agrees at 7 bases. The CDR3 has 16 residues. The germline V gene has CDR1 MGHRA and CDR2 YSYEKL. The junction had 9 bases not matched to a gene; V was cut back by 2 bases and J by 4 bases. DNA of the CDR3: TGCGCCAGCAGCCAAACGACAGGGTGGCTGCCAGATACGCAGTATTTT. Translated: CASSQTTGWLPDTQYF.

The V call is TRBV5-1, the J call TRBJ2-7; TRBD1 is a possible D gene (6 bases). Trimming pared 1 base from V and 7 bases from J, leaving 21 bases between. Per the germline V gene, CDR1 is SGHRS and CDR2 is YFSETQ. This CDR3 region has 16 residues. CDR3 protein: CASSLHRDPTQGEQYF. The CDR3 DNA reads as TGCGCCAGCAGCTTGCACCGGGACCCAACGCAGGGGGAGCAGTACTTC.

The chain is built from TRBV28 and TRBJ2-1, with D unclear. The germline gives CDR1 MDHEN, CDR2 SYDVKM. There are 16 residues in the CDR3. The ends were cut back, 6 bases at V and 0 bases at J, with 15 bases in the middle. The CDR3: CASSPRQRSSYNEQFF. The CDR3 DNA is TGTGCCAGCAGCCCGCGCCAGAGAAGCTCCTACAATGAGCAGTTCTTC.

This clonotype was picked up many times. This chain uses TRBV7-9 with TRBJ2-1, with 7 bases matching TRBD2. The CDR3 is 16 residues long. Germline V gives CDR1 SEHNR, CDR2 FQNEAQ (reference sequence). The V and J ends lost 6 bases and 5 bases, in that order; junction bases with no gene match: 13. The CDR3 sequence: CASRTQWASGDNEQFF. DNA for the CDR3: TGTGCCAGCAGAACACAATGGGCTAGCGGCGACAATGAGCAGTTCTTC.

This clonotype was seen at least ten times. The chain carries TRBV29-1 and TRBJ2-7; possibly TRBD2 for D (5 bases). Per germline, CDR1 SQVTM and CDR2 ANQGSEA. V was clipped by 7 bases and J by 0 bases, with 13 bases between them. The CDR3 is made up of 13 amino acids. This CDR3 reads CSGRAPSSYEQYF. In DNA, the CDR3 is TGCAGCGGGCGGGCCCCAAGCTCCTACGAGCAGTACTTC.

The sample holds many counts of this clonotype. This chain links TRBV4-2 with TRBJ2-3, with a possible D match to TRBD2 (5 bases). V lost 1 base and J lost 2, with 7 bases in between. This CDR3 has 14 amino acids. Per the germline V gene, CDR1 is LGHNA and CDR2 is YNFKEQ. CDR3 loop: CASSQVRDTDTQYF. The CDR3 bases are TGTGCCAGCAGCCAAGTGAGGGACACAGATACGCAGTATTTT.

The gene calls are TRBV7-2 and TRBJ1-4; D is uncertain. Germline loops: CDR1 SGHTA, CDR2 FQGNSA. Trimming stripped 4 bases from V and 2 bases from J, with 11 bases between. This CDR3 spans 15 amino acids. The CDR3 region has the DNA TGTGCCAGCAGCTCGGACCCCGGCACTAATGAAAAACTGTTTTTT. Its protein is CASSSDPGTNEKLFF.

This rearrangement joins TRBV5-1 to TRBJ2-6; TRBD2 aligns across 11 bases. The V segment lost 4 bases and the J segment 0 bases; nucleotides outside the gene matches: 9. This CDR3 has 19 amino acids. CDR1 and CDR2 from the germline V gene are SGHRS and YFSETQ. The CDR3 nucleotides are TGCGCCAGCAGCCCACCACTAGCGGGAGTAGTCTCTGGGGCCAACGTCCTGACTTTC. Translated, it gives CASSPPLAGVVSGANVLTF.

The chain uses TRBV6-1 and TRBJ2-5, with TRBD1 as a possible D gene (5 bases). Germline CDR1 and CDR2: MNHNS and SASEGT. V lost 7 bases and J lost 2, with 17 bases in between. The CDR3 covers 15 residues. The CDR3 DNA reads TGTGCCAGCAAAAAGGGGCGATCCAAACAAGAGACCCAGTACTTC. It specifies CASKKGRSKQETQYF.

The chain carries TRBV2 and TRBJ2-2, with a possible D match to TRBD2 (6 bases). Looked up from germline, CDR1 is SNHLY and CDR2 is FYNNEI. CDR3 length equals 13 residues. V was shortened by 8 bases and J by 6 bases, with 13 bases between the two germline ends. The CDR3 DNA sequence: TGTGCCAGCGCTATTCGACTAGCCGGGGAGCTGTTTTTT. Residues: CASAIRLAGELFF.